This T cell receptor delta chain was retrieved from a study of γδ T cells in repeated Plasmodium falciparum infection. Study-wide points: Vgamma9/Vdelta2+ T cells showed a stable polyclonal repertoire with shared TCRgamma sequences. One small rural Malian village, predominantly a single ethnic group, supplied the cohort.

Gammadelta T cells were flow-sorted from PBMC into Vgamma9/Vdelta2+ and Vdelta2-negative populations for bulk analysis. On this clone itself: The antigen remains unidentified. This likely traces to a read error, being one base from a far larger clone. This sample includes further DNA sequences coding for the same CDR3.

TCRdb processed the multiplex PCR reads again with the CATT caller. The sample records approximately 60,000 delta-chain clones, around 1.7% being singletons. Per germline, CDR1 TSWWSYY and CDR2 QGS. There are 20 residues in the CDR3. The sample consisted of gamma-delta T cells from blood. The rearrangement joins TRDV1 to TRDJ2, with D possibly TRDD3 on 5 matching bases. The TCR originated in a pool of human donors (malaria-infected and uninfected, not separated). CDR3 residues: CALGELPSVRGVSLTAQLFF. The CDR3 DNA is TGTGCTCTTGGGGAACTTCCGAGTGTAAGGGGAGTGAGCTTGACAGCACAACTCTTCTTC.